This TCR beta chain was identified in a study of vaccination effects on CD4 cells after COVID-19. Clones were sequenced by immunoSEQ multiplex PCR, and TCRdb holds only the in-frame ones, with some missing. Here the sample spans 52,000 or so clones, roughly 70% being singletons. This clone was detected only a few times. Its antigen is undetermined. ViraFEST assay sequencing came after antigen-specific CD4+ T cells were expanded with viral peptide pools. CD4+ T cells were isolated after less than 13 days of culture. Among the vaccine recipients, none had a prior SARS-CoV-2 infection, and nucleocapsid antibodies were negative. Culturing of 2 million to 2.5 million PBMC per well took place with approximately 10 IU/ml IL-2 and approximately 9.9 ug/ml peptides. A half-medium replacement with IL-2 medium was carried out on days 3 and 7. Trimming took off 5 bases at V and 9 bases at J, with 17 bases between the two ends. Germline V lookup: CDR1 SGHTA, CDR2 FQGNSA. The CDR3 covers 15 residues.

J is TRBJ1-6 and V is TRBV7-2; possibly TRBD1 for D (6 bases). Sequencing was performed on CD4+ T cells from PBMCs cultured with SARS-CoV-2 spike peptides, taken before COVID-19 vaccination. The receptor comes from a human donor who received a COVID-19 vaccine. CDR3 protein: CASSIRGAGSSPLHF. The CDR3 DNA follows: TGTGCCAGCAGCATCAGGGGCGCCGGGAGTTCACCCCTCCACTTT.